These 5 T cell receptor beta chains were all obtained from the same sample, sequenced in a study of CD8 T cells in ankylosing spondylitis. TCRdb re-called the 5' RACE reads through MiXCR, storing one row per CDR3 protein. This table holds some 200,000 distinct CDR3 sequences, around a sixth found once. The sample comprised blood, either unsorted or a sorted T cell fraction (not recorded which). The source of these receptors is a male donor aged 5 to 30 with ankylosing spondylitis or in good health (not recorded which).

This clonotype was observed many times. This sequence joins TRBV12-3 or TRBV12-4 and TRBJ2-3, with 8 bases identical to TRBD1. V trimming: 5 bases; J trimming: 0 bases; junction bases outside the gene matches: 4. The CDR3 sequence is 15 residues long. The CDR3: CASSNRGVSTDTQYF. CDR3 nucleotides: TGTGCCAGCAGTAACAGGGGGGTTAGCACAGATACGCAGTATTTT.

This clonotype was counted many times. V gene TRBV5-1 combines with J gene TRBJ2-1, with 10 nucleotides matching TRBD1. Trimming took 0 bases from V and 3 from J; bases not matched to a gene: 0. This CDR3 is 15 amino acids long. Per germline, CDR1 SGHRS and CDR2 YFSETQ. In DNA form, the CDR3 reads TGCGCCAGCAGCTTGGGGACAGGGGGCTACAATGAGCAGTTCTTC. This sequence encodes CASSLGTGGYNEQFF.

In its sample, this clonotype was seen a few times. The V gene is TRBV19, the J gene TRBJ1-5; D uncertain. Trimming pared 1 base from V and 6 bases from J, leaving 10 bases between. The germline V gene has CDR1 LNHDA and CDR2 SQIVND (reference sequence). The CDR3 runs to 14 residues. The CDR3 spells CASSIGRNSQPQHF. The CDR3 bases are TGTGCCAGTAGTATAGGCCGGAATTCTCAGCCCCAGCATTTT.

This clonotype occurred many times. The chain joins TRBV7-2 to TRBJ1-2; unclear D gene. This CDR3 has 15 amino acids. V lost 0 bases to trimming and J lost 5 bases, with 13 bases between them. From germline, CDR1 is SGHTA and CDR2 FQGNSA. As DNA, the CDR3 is TGTGCCAGCAGCTTAGCTGAACATCGGCGGTATGGCTACACCTTC. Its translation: CASSLAEHRRYGYTF.

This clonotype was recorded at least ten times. CDR3 amino acids: CASTLSRGTYNEQFF. In nucleotides, the CDR3 is TGTGCCAGCACCCTCTCCAGGGGAACCTACAATGAGCAGTTCTTC. This chain links TRBV6-4 with TRBJ2-1, with D perhaps TRBD1 (6 bases). Germline V gives CDR1 MRHNA, CDR2 SNTAGT. The CDR3 contains 15 residues. V was trimmed by 7 bases and J by 2 bases, leaving 15 bases between them.